This T cell receptor (beta chain) stems from a study of Ad26.COV2.S vaccination and SARS-CoV-2 variants. Study in general: Doses of Ad26.COV2.S were injected into muscle once or twice, 56 days apart.

The data were produced by immunoSEQ multiplex PCR, yet TCRdb's version contains in-frame clones alone and is incomplete. The data contain hundreds of thousands of clones, 70% to 90% of them singletons. Points on this clone: What it binds is not known.

Study results and limitations: Substantial post-vaccination breadth of spike-specific CD8+ and CD4+ T cell responses was reported.

Treatment noted: around 19 received Ad26.COV2.S at low or high dose, single or two shots; about 5 received placebo; per-sample allocation not given. Sampling happened 63 days after the first vaccine or placebo injection. The receptor was isolated from a person between 18 and 59 years old who received the Ad26.COV2.S COVID-19 vaccine or a placebo. The specimen was peripheral blood, collected in a trial of Ad26.COV2.S vaccine versus placebo.

The CDR3 loop reads CARSPRESRGLNEKLFF. CDR3 coding DNA: TGTGCCAGAAGCCCGAGGGAGAGTCGGGGGTTAAATGAAAAACTGTTTTTT. V and J are TRBV5-3 and TRBJ1-4; perhaps TRBD1 as D (5 bases). TRBV5-3 is sorted into the ORF group, with uncertain function. Trimming stripped 4 bases from V and 5 bases from J, with 21 bases between. This CDR3 comprises 17 residues.